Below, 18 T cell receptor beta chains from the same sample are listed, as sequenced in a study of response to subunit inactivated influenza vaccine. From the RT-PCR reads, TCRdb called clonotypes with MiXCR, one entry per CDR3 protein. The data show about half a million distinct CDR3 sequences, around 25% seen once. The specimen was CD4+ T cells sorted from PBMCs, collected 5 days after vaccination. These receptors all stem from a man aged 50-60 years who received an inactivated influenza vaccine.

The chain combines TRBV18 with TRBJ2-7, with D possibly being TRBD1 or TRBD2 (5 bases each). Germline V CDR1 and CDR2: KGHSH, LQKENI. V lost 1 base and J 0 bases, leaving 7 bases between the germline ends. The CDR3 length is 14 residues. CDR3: CASSPRDPSYEQYF. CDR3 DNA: TGTGCCAGCTCACCACGGGACCCCTCCTACGAGCAGTACTTC.

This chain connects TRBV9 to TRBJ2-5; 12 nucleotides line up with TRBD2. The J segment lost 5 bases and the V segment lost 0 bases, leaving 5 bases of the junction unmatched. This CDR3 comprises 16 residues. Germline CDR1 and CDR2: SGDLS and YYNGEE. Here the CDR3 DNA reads TGTGCCAGCAGCGTAGGGACTAGCGGGGCCAGGGAGACCCAGTACTTC. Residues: CASSVGTSGARETQYF.

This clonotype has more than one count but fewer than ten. The CDR3 nucleotides are TGTGCCAGCAGCCAACTAGCGGCACAAGAGACCCAGTACTTC. This translates into CASSQLAAQETQYF. The chain recombines TRBV4-2 with TRBJ2-5; TRBD2 aligns across 7 bases. Trimming took 2 bases from V and 2 from J; bases not matched to a gene: 2. Germline CDR1 reads LGHNA; CDR2 reads YNFKEQ. This CDR3 has 14 amino acids.

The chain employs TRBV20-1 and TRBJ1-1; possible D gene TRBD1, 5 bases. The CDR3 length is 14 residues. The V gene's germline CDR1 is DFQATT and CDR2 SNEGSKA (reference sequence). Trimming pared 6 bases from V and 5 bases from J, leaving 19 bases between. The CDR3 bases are TGCAGTGCGTTTTTGCCGACGGGACGGACTGAAGCTTTCTTT. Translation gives CSAFLPTGRTEAFF.

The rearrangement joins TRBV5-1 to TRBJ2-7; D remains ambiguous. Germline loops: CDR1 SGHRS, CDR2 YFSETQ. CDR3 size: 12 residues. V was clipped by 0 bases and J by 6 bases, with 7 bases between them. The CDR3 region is CASSLGKGEQYF. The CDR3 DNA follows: TGCGCCAGCAGCTTGGGTAAAGGCGAGCAGTACTTC.

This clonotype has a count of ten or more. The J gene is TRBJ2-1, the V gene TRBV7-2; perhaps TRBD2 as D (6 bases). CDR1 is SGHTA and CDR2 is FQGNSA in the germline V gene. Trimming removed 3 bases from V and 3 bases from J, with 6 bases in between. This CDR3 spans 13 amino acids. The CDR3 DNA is TGTGCCAGCAGCTTGGGACTCTACAATGAGCAGTTCTTC. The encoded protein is CASSLGLYNEQFF.

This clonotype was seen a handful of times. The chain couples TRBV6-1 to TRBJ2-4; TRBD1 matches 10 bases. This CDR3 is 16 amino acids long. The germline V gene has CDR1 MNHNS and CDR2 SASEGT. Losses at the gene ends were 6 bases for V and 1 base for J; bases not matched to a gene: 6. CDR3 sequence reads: CASSLGTGVAKNIQYF. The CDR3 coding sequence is TGTGCCAGCAGCCTTGGGACAGGGGTGGCCAAAAACATTCAGTACTTC.

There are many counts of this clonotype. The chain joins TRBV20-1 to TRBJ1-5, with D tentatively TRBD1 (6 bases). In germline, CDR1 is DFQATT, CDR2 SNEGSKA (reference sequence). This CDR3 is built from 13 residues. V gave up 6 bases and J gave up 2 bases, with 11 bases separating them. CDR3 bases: TGCAGTGCCCGAGGGGGGGGCAATCAGCCCCAGCATTTT. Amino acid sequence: CSARGGGNQPQHF.

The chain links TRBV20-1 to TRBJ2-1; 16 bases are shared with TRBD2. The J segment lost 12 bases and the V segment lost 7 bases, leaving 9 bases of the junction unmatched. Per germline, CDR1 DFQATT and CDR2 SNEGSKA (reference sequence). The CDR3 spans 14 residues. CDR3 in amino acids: CSGPGLAGGEAQFF. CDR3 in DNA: TGCAGTGGTCCGGGACTAGCGGGGGGGGAGGCGCAGTTCTTC.

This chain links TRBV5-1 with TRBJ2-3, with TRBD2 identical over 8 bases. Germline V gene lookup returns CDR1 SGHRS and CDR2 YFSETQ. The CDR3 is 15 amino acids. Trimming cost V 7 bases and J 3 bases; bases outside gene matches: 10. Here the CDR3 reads CASGRASGSTDTQYF. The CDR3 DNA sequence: TGCGCCAGCGGTCGGGCTAGCGGGTCTACAGATACGCAGTATTTT.

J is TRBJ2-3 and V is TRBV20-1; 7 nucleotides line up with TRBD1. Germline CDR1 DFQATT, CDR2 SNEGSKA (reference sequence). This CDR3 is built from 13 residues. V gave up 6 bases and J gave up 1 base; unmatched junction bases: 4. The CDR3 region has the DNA TGCAGTGCCGAGACAGGGCGCACAGATACGCAGTATTTT. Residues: CSAETGRTDTQYF.

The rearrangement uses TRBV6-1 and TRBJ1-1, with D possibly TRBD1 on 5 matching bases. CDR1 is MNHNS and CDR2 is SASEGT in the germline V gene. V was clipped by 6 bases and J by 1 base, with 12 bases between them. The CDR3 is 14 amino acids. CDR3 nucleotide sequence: TGTGCCAGCAGCCAGGGACTCTGGAACACTGAAGCTTTCTTT. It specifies CASSQGLWNTEAFF.

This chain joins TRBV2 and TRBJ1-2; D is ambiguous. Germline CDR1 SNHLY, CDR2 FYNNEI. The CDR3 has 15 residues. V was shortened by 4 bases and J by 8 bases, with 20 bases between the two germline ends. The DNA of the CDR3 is TGTGCCAGCAGTGGATTGGGGAGTGTTGGGGAAGGCTACACCTTC. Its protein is CASSGLGSVGEGYTF.

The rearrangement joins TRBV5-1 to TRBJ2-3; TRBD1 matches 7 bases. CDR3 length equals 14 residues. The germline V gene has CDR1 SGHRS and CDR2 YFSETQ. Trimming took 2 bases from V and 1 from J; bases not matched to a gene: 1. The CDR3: CASSFDRGTDTQYF. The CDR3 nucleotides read TGCGCCAGCAGCTTCGACAGGGGCACAGATACGCAGTATTTT.

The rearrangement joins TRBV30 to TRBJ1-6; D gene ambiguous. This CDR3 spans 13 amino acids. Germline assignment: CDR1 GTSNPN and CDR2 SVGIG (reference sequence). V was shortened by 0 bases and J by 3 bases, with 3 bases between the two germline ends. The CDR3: CAWSVSYNSPLHF. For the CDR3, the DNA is TGTGCCTGGAGTGTCAGCTATAATTCACCCCTCCACTTT.

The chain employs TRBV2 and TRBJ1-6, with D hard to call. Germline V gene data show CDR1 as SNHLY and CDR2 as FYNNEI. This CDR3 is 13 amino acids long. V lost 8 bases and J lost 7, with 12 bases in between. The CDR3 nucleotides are TGTGCCAGCGCTCCCTCTGGGAATTCACCCCTCCACTTT. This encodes CASAPSGNSPLHF.

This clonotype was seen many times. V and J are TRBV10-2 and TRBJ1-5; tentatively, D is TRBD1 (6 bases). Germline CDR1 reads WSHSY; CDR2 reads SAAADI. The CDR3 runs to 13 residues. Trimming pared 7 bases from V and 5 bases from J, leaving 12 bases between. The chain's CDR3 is CASNKGGYQPQHF. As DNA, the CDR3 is TGCGCCAGCAATAAGGGGGGTTATCAGCCCCAGCATTTT.

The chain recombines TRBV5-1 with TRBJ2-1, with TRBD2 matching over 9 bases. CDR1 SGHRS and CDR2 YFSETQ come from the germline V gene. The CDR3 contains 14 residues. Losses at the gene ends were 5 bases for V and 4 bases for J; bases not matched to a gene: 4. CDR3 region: CASRSSGEYNEQFF. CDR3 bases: TGCGCCAGCAGGTCTAGCGGGGAATACAATGAGCAGTTCTTC.